The subject of this entry is one TCR beta chain. Its target is not known. This specimen comes from a study of neoadjuvant nivolumab and ipilimumab in lung cancer. Study-level information: The combination arm added day-1 ipilimumab 1 mg/kg to nivolumab 3 mg/kg on days 1, 15, 29. Study-wide findings and caveats: Higher pretherapy blood TCR richness went with higher resected-tumor richness. TCR sequencing covered a small number of samples. Only a single major-pathologic-response sample was available for clonality analysis.

Method: immunoSEQ multiplex PCR; TCRdb's copy keeps in-frame clones and lacks some. This sample has fewer than 30,000 clones, with 75% to 80% found just once. The V and J ends lost 3 bases and 7 bases, in that order; junction bases with no gene match: 3. The germline CDR1 and CDR2 sequences are SEHNR and FQNEAQ (reference sequence). There are 14 residues in the CDR3. The material was tumor tissue, obtained after neoadjuvant nivolumab, alone or with ipilimumab, at or shortly before surgery. This rearrangement joins TRBV7-9 to TRBJ1-5; the match to TRBD1 covers 10 bases. This TCR came from an adult with non-small cell lung cancer. For the CDR3, the DNA is TGTGCCAGCAGCTTCGGGACAGGGGAACAGCCCCAGCATTTT. It translates to CASSFGTGEQPQHF.